Presented here are 20 T cell receptor beta chains from one specimen sequenced in a study of blood T cell repertoires in COVID-19. TCRdb's table, derived via immunoSEQ multiplex PCR, lists solely in-frame clones and lacks some. The table has about 140,000 clones, under 90% seen once. Sequenced: peripheral blood. These receptors all come from a human donor in a cohort sampled during active COVID-19.

The chain employs TRBV5-6 and TRBJ1-6; 9 bases are a match to TRBD1. In germline, CDR1 is SGHDT, CDR2 YYEEEE. J was trimmed by 12 bases and V by 5 bases; bases with no gene match: 9. This CDR3 region has 14 residues. CDR3 sequence (DNA): TGTGCCAGCAGTCCCGGGACAGGGTTGGTACCCCTCCACTTT. Translation gives CASSPGTGLVPLHF.

This clone was seen a handful of times. This sequence joins TRBV4-2 and TRBJ1-2; TRBD1 aligns across 7 bases. The germline V gene has CDR1 LGHNA and CDR2 YNFKEQ. The CDR3 covers 14 residues. V trimming: 2 bases; J trimming: 4 bases; junction bases outside the gene matches: 4. Written as DNA, the CDR3 is TGTGCCAGCAGCCAACGACAGGGTTCCTATGGCTACACCTTC. Protein sequence: CASSQRQGSYGYTF.

The chain carries TRBV2 and TRBJ2-5, with unresolved D. The CDR3 spans 13 residues. CDR1 and CDR2 (germline): SNHLY, FYNNEI. V was trimmed by 7 bases and J by 0 bases, leaving 9 bases between them. The CDR3 protein is CASISSYQETQYF. CDR3 DNA: TGTGCCAGCATCTCCAGTTACCAAGAGACCCAGTACTTC.

V is TRBV3-1 (or the pseudogene TRBV3-2) and J is TRBJ1-3, with no clear D. Germline CDR1 is LGHDT and CDR2 is YNNKEL (reference sequence). Trimming took 0 bases from V and 0 from J, leaving 12 bases between them. The CDR3 totals 17 residues. The CDR3 bases are TGTGCCAGCAGCCAAGACAACAGCATGATCTCTGGAAACACCATATATTTT. Its protein product is CASSQDNSMISGNTIYF.

Only one count was recorded for this clone. The V call is TRBV7-3, the J call TRBJ2-3, with 10 bases that match TRBD1. V was clipped by 0 bases and J by 8 bases; unmatched bases: 5. Germline CDR1 SGHTA, CDR2 FQGTGA. The CDR3 extends over 15 amino acids. CDR3: CASSLTGTGAGTQYF. In nucleotides, the CDR3 is TGTGCCAGCAGCTTAACCGGGACAGGGGCGGGTACGCAGTATTTT. Full variable domain (missing parts from reference TRBV7-3 and TRBJ2-3): GAGVSQTPSNKVTEKGKYVELRCDPISGHTALYWYRQSLGQGPEFLIYFQGTGAADDSGLPNDRFFAVRPEGSVSTLKIQRTERGDSAVYLCASSLTGTGAGTQYFGPGTRLTVL.

The chain links TRBV6-5 to TRBJ1-5; D possibly corresponds to TRBD1 (6 bases). V shed 10 bases and J shed 1 base, with 17 bases lying between them. Germline values: CDR1 MNHEY, CDR2 SVGAGI. This CDR3 has 15 amino acids. CDR3 sequence reads: CATSRGSESNQPQHF. CDR3 DNA: TGTGCCACGTCAAGGGGGAGTGAAAGCAATCAGCCCCAGCATTTT.

The rearrangement joins TRBV7-2 to TRBJ1-2; D gene uncertain. CDR3 length equals 13 residues. Deletions cut 0 bases from V and 3 bases from J, with 5 bases between. Germline CDR1 and CDR2: SGHTA and FQGNSA. CDR3 in DNA: TGTGCCAGCAGCTTAGCACCAGACTATGGCTACACCTTC. Its translation is CASSLAPDYGYTF.

The chain is built from TRBV6-2 or TRBV6-3 and TRBJ2-1; TRBD1 might be the D (6 bases). Trimming took off 4 bases at V and 10 bases at J, with 14 bases between the two ends. The CDR3 runs to 13 residues. Germline V gene data show CDR1 as MNHEY and CDR2 as SVGEGT. The CDR3 region has the DNA TGTGCCAGCAGTTTTTTGGGGGCCCAGGAGCAGTTCTTC. It specifies CASSFLGAQEQFF.

This chain connects TRBV12-3 or TRBV12-4 to TRBJ1-6; D gene uncertain. V dropped 6 bases and J dropped 14 bases, with 14 bases sitting between them. The CDR3 has 12 amino acids. The CDR3 is CASSSVGRTLHF. The CDR3 DNA reads TGTGCCAGCAGCTCTGTGGGCCGGACCCTCCACTTT.

The V and J genes are TRBV9 and TRBJ2-7; 11 bases map to TRBD2. This CDR3 has 13 amino acids. Germline CDR1 reads SGDLS; CDR2 reads YYNGEE. V lost 2 bases, J lost 6 bases, and 1 base stayed unmatched. CDR3 loop: CASSVLAGGEQYF. The CDR3, as DNA: TGTGCCAGCAGCGTTCTAGCGGGGGGCGAGCAGTACTTC.

This clone was seen only a few times. The V gene is TRBV6-5, the J gene TRBJ1-5, with 9 bases identical to TRBD1. CDR3 length: 14 residues. The J segment lost 3 bases and the V segment lost 6 bases, leaving 3 bases of the junction unmatched. The germline CDR1 and CDR2 sequences are MNHEY and SVGAGI. In DNA form, the CDR3 reads TGTGCCAGCAGGGGGACAGGGTACAATCAGCCCCAGCATTTT. Translated: CASRGTGYNQPQHF.

The rearrangement uses TRBV15 and TRBJ1-2, with D perhaps matching TRBD1 (5 bases). Trimming removed 3 bases from V and 5 bases from J, with 16 bases in between. CDR1 LNHNV and CDR2 YYDKDF come from the germline V gene (reference sequence). The CDR3 loop spans 15 amino acids. This chain's CDR3 is CATSSRLGGVYGYTF. CDR3 DNA: TGTGCCACCAGCAGTCGCTTAGGAGGGGTTTATGGCTACACCTTC. Variable domain in full (rest from reference TRBV15 and TRBJ1-2): DAMVIQNPRYQVTQFGKPVTLSCSQTLNHNVMYWYQQKSSQAPKLLFHYYDKDFNNEADTPDNFQSRRPNTSFCFLDIRSPGLGDTAMYLCATSSRLGGVYGYTFGSGTRLTVV.

The V and J genes are TRBV19 and TRBJ2-5; 9 bases map to TRBD1. With 6 bases clipped from V and 3 bases from J, the junction kept 2 bases outside the gene matches. The CDR3 runs to 13 residues. Germline CDR1 reads LNHDA; CDR2 reads SQIVND (reference sequence). This CDR3 reads CASSRDREETQYF. The DNA for the CDR3 is TGTGCCAGTAGCCGGGACAGGGAAGAGACCCAGTACTTC.

The chain carries TRBV15 and TRBJ1-3; possible D gene TRBD1, 5 bases. Trimming took off 0 bases at V and 4 bases at J, with 10 bases between the two ends. Germline V lookup: CDR1 LNHNV, CDR2 YYDKDF (reference sequence). This CDR3 has 15 residues. The CDR3 protein is CATSRDTGFGNTIYF. DNA of the CDR3: TGTGCCACCAGCAGAGATACAGGTTTCGGAAACACCATATATTTT.

The rearrangement links TRBV4-1 to TRBJ2-5; TRBD2 is a possible D gene (6 bases). Germline CDR1 is MGHRA and CDR2 is YSYEKL. This CDR3 is 12 amino acids long. V lost 3 bases and J lost 5, with 7 bases in between. CDR3 in amino acids: CASSHRGETQYF. In DNA form, the CDR3 reads TGCGCCAGCAGCCACCGGGGGGAGACCCAGTACTTC.

The chain has TRBV10-3 and TRBJ1-6; D is perhaps TRBD1 (6 bases). Trimming removed 0 bases at V and 9 bases at J, with 12 bases between. This CDR3 is 15 amino acids long. Germline CDR1 reads ENHRY; CDR2 reads SYGVKD. In nucleotides, the CDR3 is TGTGCCATCAGTGAGTCGCGGGGGCAGGGTTCACCCCTCCACTTT. Translation: CAISESRGQGSPLHF.

The chain links TRBV6-2 or TRBV6-3 to TRBJ1-1; D perhaps matches TRBD1 (5 bases). The CDR3 extends over 14 amino acids. Trimming took 5 bases from V and 4 from J, leaving 14 bases between them. The germline V gene encodes CDR1 MNHEY and CDR2 SVGEGT. CDR3: CASSRDGAGTEAFF. The DNA of the CDR3 is TGTGCCAGCAGTCGCGATGGGGCAGGCACTGAAGCTTTCTTT.

This chain joins TRBV6-1 and TRBJ2-3; TRBD1 matches 11 bases. The germline CDR1 and CDR2 sequences are MNHNS and SASEGT. This CDR3 spans 15 amino acids. V gave up 1 base and J gave up 4 bases; unmatched junction bases: 1. Here the CDR3 reads CASSEGTGGADTQYF. CDR3 sequence (DNA): TGTGCCAGCAGTGAAGGGACAGGGGGCGCAGATACGCAGTATTTT.

V is TRBV6-5 and J is TRBJ1-6; no reliable D call. V was shortened by 0 bases and J by 5 bases, with 8 bases between the two germline ends. CDR1 is MNHEY, CDR2 SVGAGI, per germline. This CDR3 contains 15 residues. CDR3 in DNA: TGTGCCAGCAGTTACTCGAACGGTGATAATTCACCCCTCCACTTT. The encoded protein is CASSYSNGDNSPLHF.

The V call is TRBV4-3, the J call TRBJ2-7, with TRBD1 matching over 12 bases. From germline, CDR1 is LGHNA and CDR2 YSLEER. There are 16 residues in the CDR3. V was pared by 3 bases and J by 4 bases, with 7 bases of the junction left unmatched. The CDR3 sequence is CASSHNPGQGAYEQYF. The CDR3 bases are TGCGCCAGCAGCCATAACCCGGGACAGGGGGCATACGAGCAGTACTTC.